This TCR beta chain was obtained from a study of control samples from healthy donors and cancer patients. Trimming stripped 6 bases from V and 2 bases from J, with 15 bases between. CDR3 size: 15 residues. Germline values: CDR1 SNHLY, CDR2 FYNNEI. TCRdb keeps only in-frame clones here, not all; method: immunoSEQ multiplex PCR. The repertoire holds more than 20,000 clones, with 65% to 90% as singletons. The V call is TRBV2, the J call TRBJ2-3, with D tentatively TRBD2 (6 bases). The TCR originated in a man aged 60-69 years with head and neck cancer. The sequenced sample was PBMCs. DNA of the CDR3: TGTGCCAGCAGACTAGCTAGCCCTCCCACAGATACGCAGTATTTT. Encoded protein: CASRLASPPTDTQYF. The whole variable domain, remainder taken from reference TRBV2 and TRBJ2-3, is EPEVTQTPSHQVTQMGQEVILRCVPISNHLYFYWYRQILGQKVEFLVSFYNNEISEKSEIFDDQFSVERPDGSNFTLKIRSTKLEDSAMYFCASRLASPPTDTQYFGPGTRLTVL.